This TCR beta chain was sequenced during a study of CD8 T cells in Susac syndrome. The trim removed 0 bases at V and 3 bases at J, leaving 6 bases unmatched. The CDR3 loop spans 16 amino acids. Germline CDR1 and CDR2: SGDLS and YYNGEE. Random hexamers served to reverse transcribe about 0.45 to 1 ug RNA. TCRdb itself ran the immunoSEQ multiplex PCR reads through MiXCR, one entry per CDR3 protein. The repertoire holds some 95,000 distinct CDR3 sequences, with around 93% as singletons. Sequenced: CD8+ T cells from PBMCs. The source of this sequence is a human donor in good health. The chain couples TRBV9 to TRBJ1-3; the match to TRBD1 covers 7 bases. CDR3 bases: TGTGCCAGCAGCGTAGTGTCCGGGACAGTTGGAAACACCATATATTTT. Translated: CASSVVSGTVGNTIYF.